This T cell receptor beta chain was retrieved from a study of cytotoxic CD8 clonotypes in ibrutinib-treated CLL. Study-wide context: Response samples were taken after a median of approximately 11 months on treatment, range 6 to 36. Study results and caveats: Sampling time points were not equivalent between sustained-remission and progressing patients. Clonality increased at ibrutinib response and stayed stable in sustained remission. At progression, however, it fell back toward baseline. The study found public clonotypes uncommon, contracting or stable on treatment.

This clone was picked up one time. No antigen is known for it. The repertoire was sequenced with immunoSEQ multiplex PCR; TCRdb's copy has only in-frame clones and lacks some. The sample contains about 130,000 clones, 70% to 80% of which appear only once. Germline CDR1 and CDR2: MGHDK and SYGVNS. This CDR3 comprises 17 residues. Germline trimming cut 2 bases from V and 0 bases from J; bases unmatched to any gene: 6. This receptor was taken from a human donor with chronic lymphocytic leukemia. The rearrangement uses TRBV25-1 and TRBJ2-1; 8 positions match TRBD2. Specimen: PBMCs, collected after 12 months of ibrutinib treatment. Written as DNA, the CDR3 is TGTGCCAGCAGTGAAGGTCTCCTAGCGGGCTCCTACAATGAGCAGTTCTTC. It yields the protein CASSEGLLAGSYNEQFF.